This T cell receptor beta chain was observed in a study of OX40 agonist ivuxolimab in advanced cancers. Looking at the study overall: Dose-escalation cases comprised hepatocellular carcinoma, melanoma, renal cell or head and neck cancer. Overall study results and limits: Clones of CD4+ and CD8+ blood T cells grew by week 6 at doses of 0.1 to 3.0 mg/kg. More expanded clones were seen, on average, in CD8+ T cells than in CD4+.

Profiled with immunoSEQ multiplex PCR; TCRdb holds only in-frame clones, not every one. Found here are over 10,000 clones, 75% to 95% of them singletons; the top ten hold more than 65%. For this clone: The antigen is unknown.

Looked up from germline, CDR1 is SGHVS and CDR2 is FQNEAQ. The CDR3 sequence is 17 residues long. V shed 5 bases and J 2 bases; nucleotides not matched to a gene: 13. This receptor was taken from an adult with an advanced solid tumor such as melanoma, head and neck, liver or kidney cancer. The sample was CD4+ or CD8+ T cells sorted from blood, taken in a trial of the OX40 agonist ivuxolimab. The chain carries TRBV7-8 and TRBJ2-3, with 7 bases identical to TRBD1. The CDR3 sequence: CASSPPTGSEFTDTQYF. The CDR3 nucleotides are TGTGCCAGCAGCCCTCCGACAGGGAGCGAATTCACAGATACGCAGTATTTT.